A selection of T cell receptor beta chains follows, all from one sample in a study of tumor-infiltrating lymphocytes in primary liver carcinoma. Via MiXCR, TCRdb re-called the multiplex PCR reads, giving one row per CDR3 protein. Here the sample spans some 120,000 distinct CDR3 sequences, 60% to 70% being singletons. Sequences were obtained from liver tumor tissue from sampling region 1. Receptors were obtained from an older woman with primary liver carcinoma and hepatitis B virus infection. The CDR3 runs from the conserved cysteine through the conserved F or W. D genes are given only for firm matches. Size values are once, few and many counts, or a class for expanded clones, and some rows have none.

d_gene	abundance	v_gene	j_gene	len	CDR3aa	CDR3nt
.	.	TRBV11-1	TRBJ2-1	16	CASSSVSGTVDNEQFF	TGCGCCAGCAGCTCGGTCAGCGGGACAGTTGACAATGAGCAGTTCTTC
.	few	TRBV5-5	TRBJ1-1	14	CASSSQGMDTEAFF	TGTGCCAGCAGCTCCCAGGGGATGGACACTGAAGCTTTCTTT
TRBD1	.	TRBV19	TRBJ1-1	15	CASSMGQGVRAEAFF	TGTGCCAGTAGTATGGGACAGGGAGTCCGGGCTGAAGCTTTCTTT
.	.	TRBV11-2	TRBJ2-7	15	CANSLDRGPVPERYF	TGTGCCAACAGCTTAGATAGGGGACCAGTTCCCGAACGGTACTTC
.	many	TRBV4-1	TRBJ2-4	15	CASSQGGFDKNIQYF	TGCGCCAGCAGCCAAGGAGGGTTTGACAAAAACATTCAGTACTTC
.	.	TRBV11-2	TRBJ2-2	14	CASSTTLGTGELFF	TGTGCCAGCAGTACGACACTGGGCACCGGGGAGCTGTTTTTT
.	few	TRBV5-1	TRBJ2-2	15	CASSLARTNTGELFF	TGCGCCAGCAGCTTGGCGCGGACGAACACCGGGGAGCTGTTTTTT
.	.	TRBV29-1	TRBJ2-2	13	CSVDTSRAGELFF	TGCAGCGTTGACACTAGCAGGGCAGGGGAGCTGTTTTTT
.	.	TRBV5-1	TRBJ2-5	14	CASIRSAYQETQYF	TGCGCCAGCATCCGTTCGGCGTACCAAGAGACCCAGTACTTC
TRBD2	once	TRBV11-2	TRBJ2-1	17	CASSRRLARGPGDEQFF	TGTGCCAGTAGCAGGAGACTAGCGAGAGGACCGGGGGATGAGCAGTTCTTC
TRBD2	.	TRBV11-2	TRBJ2-3	16	CASLVGLATSTDTQYF	TGTGCCAGCTTAGTGGGACTAGCGACTAGCACAGATACGCAGTATTTT
.	few	TRBV11-2	TRBJ2-3	15	CASSLVGHHIDTQYF	TGTGCCAGCAGTTTAGTGGGACACCACATAGATACGCAGTATTTT
.	.	TRBV12-3/TRBV12-4	TRBJ2-3	14	CASSPTGHRDAQYF	TGTGCCAGCAGTCCCACGGGGCACAGAGATGCGCAGTATTTT
.	many	TRBV5-1	TRBJ2-7	15	CASSPGTMSSYEQYF	TGCGCCAGCAGCCCCGGGACGATGAGCTCCTACGAGCAGTACTTC
TRBD1	many	TRBV6-5	TRBJ1-2	15	CASSRTGGILYGYTF	TGTGCCAGCAGTCGGACAGGGGGAATTTTATATGGCTACACCTTC
.	.	TRBV11-2	TRBJ1-3	14	CASSDSRDGNTIYF	TGTGCCAGCAGCGACAGTCGGGATGGGAACACCATATATTTT
.	.	TRBV11-2	TRBJ1-3	18	CASSLGPRQGSSGNTIYF	TGTGCCAGCAGCTTAGGCCCCCGGCAGGGGAGTTCTGGGAACACCATATATTTT
.	.	TRBV5-4	TRBJ2-6	16	CASREEALSGANVLTF	TGTGCCAGCAGGGAAGAGGCTCTCTCTGGGGCCAACGTCCTGACTTTC
TRBD2	few	TRBV4-2	TRBJ2-6	18	CASSQGLAGYSGANVLTF	TGTGCCAGCAGCCAGGGACTAGCGGGGTACTCTGGGGCCAACGTCCTGACTTTC
TRBD2	medium-sized	TRBV4-1	TRBJ2-3	15	CASSQGLLSTDTQYF	TGCGCCAGCAGCCAGGGACTACTAAGCACAGATACGCAGTATTTT
TRBD2	.	TRBV11-2	TRBJ2-3	19	CARSFPWGPSGSGTDTQYF	TGTGCCAGAAGCTTTCCCTGGGGTCCCAGCGGGAGTGGGACAGATACGCAGTATTTT
.	.	TRBV12-5	TRBJ2-1	12	CTSGLVAQGNFF	.
.	many	TRBV5-4	TRBJ1-2	14	CASSLGQRSYGYTF	TGTGCCAGCAGCTTGGGACAGCGATCCTATGGCTACACCTTC
.	.	TRBV15	TRBJ2-1	17	CATSSPPGNLPYNEQFF	TGTGCCACCAGCAGCCCACCGGGGAATCTCCCCTACAATGAGCAGTTCTTC
.	.	TRBV11-2	TRBJ2-5	13	CASSLSVKRTQHF	TGTGCCAGCAGCCTAAGTGTCAAGAGGACCCAGCACTTC
TRBD2	.	TRBV20-1	TRBJ2-5	17	CSAGRTSGTRFGETQYF	TGCAGTGCTGGAAGGACCAGCGGGACCAGGTTCGGGGAGACCCAGTACTTC
.	.	TRBV6-6	TRBJ2-7	15	CDSRWDSPVSYEEYF	TGTGACAGCAGGTGGGACTCCCCGGTCTCCTACGAGGAGTACTTC
TRBD2	.	TRBV11-2	TRBJ2-3	19	CASSLGLAGRMSITDTQYF	TGTGCCAGCAGCTTAGGTCTAGCGGGAAGAATGAGTATCACAGATACGCAGTATTTT
TRBD2	few	TRBV12-3/TRBV12-4	TRBJ2-7	13	CASKAAGGCEQCF	TGTGCCAGCAAAGCAGCGGGAGGCTGCGAGCAGTGCTTC
TRBD2	.	TRBV29-1	TRBJ2-1	14	CSVSGLAGGREQLF	TGCAGCGTGTCCGGACTAGCGGGAGGACGCGAGCAGTTATTC
.	.	TRBV19	TRBJ1-1	14	CASSTGLQSGEAFF	TGTGCCAGTAGTACCGGGCTCCAAAGCGGTGAAGCTTTCTTT
.	.	TRBV7-9	TRBJ2-2	16	CASSFLTGDRSGELFF	TGTGCCAGCAGCTTTCTAACGGGAGATCGGAGCGGGGAGCTGTTTTTT
.	once	TRBV7-9	TRBJ1-5	14	CASNLQGSNQPLHF	TGTGCCAGCAACTTACAGGGCAGCAATCAGCCCCTGCATTTT
TRBD2	.	TRBV19	TRBJ2-7	18	CASSISGLAGTASYEQYF	TGTGCCAGTAGTATATCGGGACTAGCGGGTACGGCGTCCTACGAGCAGTACTTC
TRBD1	many	TRBV6-1	TRBJ2-3	16	CASRAGTGGQTDTQYF	TGTGCCAGCAGAGCCGGGACAGGGGGCCAAACAGATACGCAGTATTTT